Below, 9 T cell receptor beta chains from the same sample are listed, as sequenced in a study of T cell responses to AZD1222 COVID-19 vaccine. Produced via immunoSEQ multiplex PCR; TCRdb's table is partial and in-frame only. The data show about 110,000 clones, 90% seen once. The sequences come from peripheral blood, collected on day 0 of AZD1222 vaccination. Receptor source: an adult in good health.

This sequence joins TRBV7-9 and TRBJ2-5; D is unresolved. Trimming removed 1 base from V and 2 bases from J, with 8 bases in between. The germline V gene has CDR1 SEHNR and CDR2 FQNEAQ (reference sequence). The CDR3 runs to 14 residues. This chain's CDR3 is CASSLDGIQETQYF. The CDR3, as DNA: TGTGCCAGCAGCTTAGACGGTATTCAAGAGACCCAGTACTTC.

This chain connects TRBV18 to TRBJ1-3; D is ambiguous. Germline V gene data show CDR1 as KGHSH and CDR2 as LQKENI. The CDR3 runs to 17 residues. Trimming pared 1 base from V and 0 bases from J, leaving 13 bases between. CDR3 sequence (DNA): TGTGCCAGCTCACCACGTTCCCAAGGGCCCTCTGGAAACACCATATATTTT. It codes for CASSPRSQGPSGNTIYF.

V and J are TRBV5-1 and TRBJ1-5; D not certain. This CDR3 contains 14 residues. V lost 0 bases, J lost 3 bases, and 7 bases lay in between. From germline, CDR1 is SGHRS and CDR2 YFSETQ. CDR3 in amino acids: CASSLGSYNQPQHF. The CDR3 DNA is TGCGCCAGCAGCTTGGGCAGCTACAATCAGCCCCAGCATTTT.

This clone appeared a few times. V usage is TRBV6-5 and J usage is TRBJ2-7; 7 nucleotides match TRBD2. CDR1 is MNHEY and CDR2 is SVGAGI in the germline V gene. The trim removed 0 bases at V and 4 bases at J, leaving 6 bases unmatched. The CDR3 extends over 15 amino acids. CDR3 sequence: CASSYSGGLGYEQYF. The CDR3 nucleotides read TGTGCCAGCAGTTACTCGGGGGGGTTGGGGTACGAGCAGTACTTC.

The genes are TRBV28 and TRBJ2-1; possibly TRBD2 for D (5 bases). Trimming removed 6 bases from V and 0 bases from J, with 9 bases in between. Germline V gene lookup returns CDR1 MDHEN and CDR2 SYDVKM. There are 14 residues in the CDR3. For the CDR3, the DNA is TGTGCCAGCAGACGTGGGAGCTCCTACAATGAGCAGTTCTTC. It codes for CASRRGSSYNEQFF.

The chain joins TRBV23-1 to TRBJ1-6; maybe TRBD1 (5 bases). TRBV23-1 is assigned to the ORF class and has an uncertain function. This CDR3 has 16 residues. V lost 0 bases and J lost 7, with 13 bases in between. The CDR3 DNA reads as TGCGCCAGCAGTCAATCAGAACAGGAGGCCAATTCACCCCTCCACTTT. Its translation is CASSQSEQEANSPLHF.

The chain employs TRBV5-8 and TRBJ2-1; 12 nucleotides match TRBD2. Germline V gene lookup returns CDR1 SGHTS and CDR2 YDEGEE. After removal of 4 bases from V and 8 bases from J, the junction contained 7 bases not matched to a gene. The CDR3 has 15 residues. The CDR3 region is CASSDRTSGNDEQFF. CDR3 nucleotides: TGTGCCAGCAGCGACAGGACTAGCGGGAATGATGAGCAGTTCTTC.

The chain joins TRBV30 to TRBJ2-1; D unresolved. V was clipped by 3 bases and J by 3 bases, with 3 bases between them. The CDR3 consists of 11 residues. Germline CDR1 and CDR2: GTSNPN and SVGIG (reference sequence). The CDR3 loop is CAWSNYNEQFF. In DNA, the CDR3 is TGTGCCTGGAGCAACTACAATGAGCAGTTCTTC.

The V call is TRBV28, the J call TRBJ1-2, with D possibly matching TRBD1 (5 bases). This CDR3 spans 14 amino acids. The V gene lost 3 bases and the J gene lost 3 bases, with 11 bases spanning the gap. Germline CDR1 and CDR2: MDHEN and SYDVKM. CDR3 nucleotides: TGTGCCAGCAGTTTGGGTTCGGGGGACTATGGCTACACCTTC. Translated, it gives CASSLGSGDYGYTF.